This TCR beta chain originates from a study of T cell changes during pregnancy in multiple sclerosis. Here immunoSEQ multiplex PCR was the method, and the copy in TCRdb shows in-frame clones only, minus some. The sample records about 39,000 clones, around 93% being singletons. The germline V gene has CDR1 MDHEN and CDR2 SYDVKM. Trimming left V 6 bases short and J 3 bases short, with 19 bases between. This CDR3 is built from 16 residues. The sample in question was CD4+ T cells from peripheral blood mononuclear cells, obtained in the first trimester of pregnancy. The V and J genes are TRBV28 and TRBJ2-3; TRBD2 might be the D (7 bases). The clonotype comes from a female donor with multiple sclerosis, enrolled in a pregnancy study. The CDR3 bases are TGTGCCAGCAGCCGGGGGGCGAGGGGGTGGACAGATACGCAGTATTTT. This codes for CASSRGARGWTDTQYF.